The 5 T cell receptor beta chains below all came from one sample that was sequenced in a study of CD8+ T cells in alopecia areata. Extracted RNA was reverse transcribed into cDNA, the sequencing template. Produced via immunoSEQ multiplex PCR; TCRdb's table is partial and in-frame only. The table has about 210,000 clones, 50% to 75% seen once; the top ten hold 4.2%. The treatment here: oral pan-JAK inhibitor, 5-10 mg twice daily. Sequences were derived from CD4+ T cells sorted from blood, sampled at week 4, from a patient treated with tofacitinib. These receptors originate from a human donor with alopecia areata.

This clone has just a few counts. The CDR3 coding sequence is TGTGCCTGGAGTTCCAGGAACACCGGGGAGCTGTTTTTT. Translated: CAWSSRNTGELFF. The chain recombines TRBV30 with TRBJ2-2; no clear D. CDR1 and CDR2 from the germline V gene are GTSNPN and SVGIG (reference sequence). The CDR3 covers 13 residues. V was clipped by 2 bases and J by 1 base, with 5 bases between them. Full variable domain (missing parts from reference TRBV30 and TRBJ2-2): SQTIHQWPATLVQPVGSPLSLECTVEGTSNPNLYWYRQAAGRGLQLLFYSVGIGQISSEVPQNLSASRPQDRQFILSSKKLLLSDSGFYLCAWSSRNTGELFFGEGSRLTVL.

The CDR3 protein is CASSSPRTAYEQYF. CDR3 sequence (DNA): TGTGCCAGCAGCTCCCCCCGTACGGCCTACGAGCAGTACTTC. The chain carries TRBV11-2 and TRBJ2-7, with D uncertain. Germline-derived CDR1 and CDR2 are SGHAT and FQNNGV. This CDR3 comprises 14 residues. V lost 4 bases, J lost 2 bases, and 12 bases lay in between.

This chain joins TRBV5-1 and TRBJ1-5; 7 bases line up with TRBD1. V lost 2 bases and J lost 5; bases outside the gene matches: 7. The CDR3 loop spans 15 amino acids. Germline V CDR1 and CDR2: SGHRS, YFSETQ. Here the CDR3 reads CASSLTGDLYQPQHF. CDR3 DNA sequence: TGCGCCAGCAGCTTAACAGGGGACCTTTATCAGCCCCAGCATTTT.

This clone has a handful of counts. The gene calls are TRBV9 and TRBJ1-4, with no clear D. This CDR3 has 13 amino acids. Germline CDR1 is SGDLS and CDR2 is YYNGEE. The V and J ends lost 1 base and 8 bases respectively, with 9 bases between them. The CDR3 DNA reads TGTGCCAGCAGCGTAACTCCAGAGGAAAAACTGTTTTTT. Protein: CASSVTPEEKLFF. Together with reference TRBV9 and TRBJ1-4, the CDR3 gives the full variable domain: DSGVTQTPKHLITATGQRVTLRCSPRSGDLSVYWYQQSLDQGLQFLIQYYNGEERAKGNILERFSAQQFPDLHSELNLSSLELGDSALYFCASSVTPEEKLFFGSGTQLSVL.

The chain combines TRBV30 with TRBJ2-5, with TRBD2 identical over 14 bases. Germline V gene data show CDR1 as GTSNPN and CDR2 as SVGIG (reference sequence). V gave up 1 base and J gave up 5 bases; unmatched junction bases: 6. The CDR3 loop spans 16 amino acids. The CDR3, as DNA: TGTGCCTGGAGTGGCGGGACTAGCGGGGGTAGTGAGACCCAGTACTTC. This gives the protein CAWSGGTSGGSETQYF.